Listed here are 4 T cell receptor beta chains from one sample, sequenced in a study of cytotoxic CD8 clonotypes in ibrutinib-treated CLL. The method was immunoSEQ multiplex PCR; TCRdb's version includes in-frame clones alone and lacks a portion of them. The sample includes under 200,000 clones, approximately 80% of them seen just once. This specimen was PBMCs, taken after 24 months of ibrutinib treatment. The receptors originated from a human donor with chronic lymphocytic leukemia.

This clone was picked up a small number of times. The chain combines TRBV2 with TRBJ1-5; the match to TRBD1 covers 9 bases. The CDR3 consists of 14 residues. The germline gives CDR1 SNHLY, CDR2 FYNNEI. Trimming took 6 bases from V and 7 from J; bases not matched to a gene: 7. CDR3: CASSPQGAGQPQHF. The CDR3 bases are TGTGCCAGCAGCCCACAGGGGGCGGGACAGCCCCAGCATTTT.

This chain uses TRBV2 with TRBJ2-6; D ambiguous. Germline-derived CDR1 and CDR2 are SNHLY and FYNNEI. Between the trimmed V and J ends, which lost 9 bases and 0 bases, there was a span of 6 bases. The length of the CDR3 is 13 residues. CDR3 protein: CARASSGANVLTF. The CDR3 DNA reads as TGTGCCAGGGCCTCCTCTGGGGCCAACGTCCTGACTTTC.

Worth noting for this clone: Different DNA sequences within this sample yield the same CDR3. The chain links TRBV5-1 to TRBJ1-4, with D possibly matching TRBD1 (5 bases). V lost 4 bases, J lost 0 bases, and 13 bases lay in between. The CDR3 is 16 residues long. Germline CDR1 is SGHRS and CDR2 is YFSETQ. CDR3 nucleotide sequence: TGCGCCAGCAGCCCCACAGGAGTAGCAACTAATGAAAAACTGTTTTTT. It specifies CASSPTGVATNEKLFF.

This clone has just one count. The V call is TRBV18, the J call TRBJ1-4, with a possible D match to TRBD1 (6 bases). The CDR3 is 14 residues long. Germline V lookup: CDR1 KGHSH, CDR2 LQKENI. V was trimmed by 6 bases and J by 7 bases, leaving 15 bases between them. The CDR3 loop is CASSPGARSEKLFF. CDR3 DNA sequence: TGTGCCAGCTCCCCGGGGGCAAGAAGTGAAAAACTGTTTTTT.